The source of this T cell receptor (beta chain) is a study of cytomegalovirus exposure and HLA in healthy donors. Study results and limitations: Roughly even sequencing depth across donors was the assumption behind the presence/absence analyses.

CDR1 is SGHRS and CDR2 is YFSETQ in the germline V gene. The V and J ends lost 5 bases and 1 base, in that order; junction bases with no gene match: 6. CDR3 size: 16 residues. The PCR employed 60 Vbeta primers together with 13 Jbeta primers. Data came from immunoSEQ multiplex PCR; TCRdb stores just in-frame clones and leaves some out. The data contain about 78,000 clones, around 80% of them singletons. On this clone: Antigen: not known.

J is TRBJ2-1 and V is TRBV5-1; 10 nucleotides agree with TRBD2. This clonotype was obtained from a man aged 45 to 65 in good health and CMV-seropositive. The sequencing input was PBMCs. The CDR3 DNA follows: TGCGCCAGCAGTCCATTTAGCGGGAGGTCCTACAATGAGCAGTTCTTC. It translates to CASSPFSGRSYNEQFF.